Listed here is a single T cell receptor (beta chain). The source of the sample is a study of blood T cell repertoires in COVID-19. Turning to the study itself: The United States, Italy and Spain supplied acute and convalescent COVID-19 samples. PBMCs, B-cell-depleted T cells, or T cells provided the cDNA or gDNA that made up the material.

CDR1 is SGHDT and CDR2 is YYEEEE in the germline V gene. This CDR3 has 14 residues. V lost 4 bases, J lost 6 bases, and 7 bases stayed unmatched. How the authors handled the data: Using reference gene primer amplification, nucleated cell counts were estimated. The protocol was immunoSEQ multiplex PCR, while the TCRdb copy is restricted to in-frame clones and leaves out a portion. Clonal size and the V and J genes are those of that table, whereas D and trimming came from the DNA. The data contain 160,000 or so clones, approximately 79% of them seen just once; the ten biggest clones take up about 19%. The V gene is TRBV5-6, the J gene TRBJ2-7; 10 bases map to TRBD1. Sequenced sample: peripheral blood. The TCR sequence derives from a woman aged 80 or over with acute or convalescent COVID-19. CDR3 protein: CASSPGQGRGEQYF. The CDR3 DNA reads TGTGCCAGCAGCCCGGGACAGGGGAGGGGCGAGCAGTACTTC.